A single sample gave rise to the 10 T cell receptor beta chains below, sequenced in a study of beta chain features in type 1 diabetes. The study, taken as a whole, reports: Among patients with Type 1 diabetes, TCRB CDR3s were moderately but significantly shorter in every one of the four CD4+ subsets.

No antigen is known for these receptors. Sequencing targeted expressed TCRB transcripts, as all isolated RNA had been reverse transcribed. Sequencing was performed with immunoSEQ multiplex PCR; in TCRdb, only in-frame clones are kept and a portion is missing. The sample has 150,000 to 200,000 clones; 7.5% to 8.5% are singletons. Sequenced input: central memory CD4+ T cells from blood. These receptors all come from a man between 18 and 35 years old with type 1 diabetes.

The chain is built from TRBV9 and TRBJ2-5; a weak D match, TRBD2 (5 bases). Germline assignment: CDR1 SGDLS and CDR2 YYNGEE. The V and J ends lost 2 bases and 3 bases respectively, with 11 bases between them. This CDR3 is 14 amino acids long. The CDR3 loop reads CASSVSGIKETQYF. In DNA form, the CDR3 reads TGTGCCAGCAGCGTTTCCGGGATTAAAGAGACCCAGTACTTC.

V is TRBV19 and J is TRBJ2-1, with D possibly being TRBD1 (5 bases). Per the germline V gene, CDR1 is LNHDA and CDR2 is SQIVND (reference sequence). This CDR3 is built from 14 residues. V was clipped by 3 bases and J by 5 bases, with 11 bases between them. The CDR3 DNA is TGTGCCAGTAGTATGAGGACGGACAACAATGAGCAGTTCTTC. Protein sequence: CASSMRTDNNEQFF.

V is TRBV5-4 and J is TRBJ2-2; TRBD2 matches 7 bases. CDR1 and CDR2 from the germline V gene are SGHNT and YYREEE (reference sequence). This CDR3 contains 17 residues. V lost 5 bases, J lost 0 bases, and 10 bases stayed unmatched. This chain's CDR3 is CASSPLGAGANTGELFF. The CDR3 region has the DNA TGTGCCAGCAGTCCCCTAGGGGCGGGGGCGAACACCGGGGAGCTGTTTTTT.

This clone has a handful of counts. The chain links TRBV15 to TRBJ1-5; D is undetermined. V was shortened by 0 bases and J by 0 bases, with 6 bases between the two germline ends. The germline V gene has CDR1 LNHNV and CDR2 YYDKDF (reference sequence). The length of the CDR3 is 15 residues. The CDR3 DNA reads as TGTGCCACCAGCAGAGATGAGGGTAGCAATCAGCCCCAGCATTTT. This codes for CATSRDEGSNQPQHF.

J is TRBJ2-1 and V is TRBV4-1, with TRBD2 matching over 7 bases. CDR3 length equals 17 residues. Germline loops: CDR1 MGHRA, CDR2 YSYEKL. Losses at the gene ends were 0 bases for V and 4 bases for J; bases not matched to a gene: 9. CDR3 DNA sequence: TGCGCCAGCAGCCAAGAGGCGGGAGACATGGTTTACAATGAGCAGTTCTTC. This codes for CASSQEAGDMVYNEQFF.

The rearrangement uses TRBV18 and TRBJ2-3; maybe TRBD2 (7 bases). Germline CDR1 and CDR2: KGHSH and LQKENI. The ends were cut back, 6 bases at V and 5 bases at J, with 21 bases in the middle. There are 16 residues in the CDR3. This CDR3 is CASSLQTGRVEDTQYF. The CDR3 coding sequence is TGTGCCAGCTCCCTCCAAACAGGGAGGGTTGAAGATACGCAGTATTTT.

CDR3 DNA sequence: TGTGCCAGCAGTGGACAGGGGGGTAACAATCAGCCCCAGCATTTT. Translated: CASSGQGGNNQPQHF. This chain uses TRBV6-5 with TRBJ1-5; 10 nucleotides agree with TRBD1. Unmatched junction bases numbered 4, after V lost 5 bases and J lost 3 bases. The CDR3 runs 15 residues. Germline V gene sequence: CDR1 MNHEY, CDR2 SVGAGI.

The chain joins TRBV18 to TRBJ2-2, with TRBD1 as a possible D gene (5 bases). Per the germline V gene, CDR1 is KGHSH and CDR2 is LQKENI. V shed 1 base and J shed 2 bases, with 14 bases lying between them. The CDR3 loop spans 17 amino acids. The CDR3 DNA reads TGTGCCAGCTCACCACAGGGGATCGGCACCAACACCGGGGAGCTGTTTTTT. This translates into CASSPQGIGTNTGELFF.

CDR3 nucleotides: TGTGCCAGCAGCTTAGGGACTGGCGGGGGGGCCTGGGAGACCCAGTACTTC. Residues: CASSLGTGGGAWETQYF. This sequence joins TRBV7-2 and TRBJ2-5, with TRBD2 matching 9 bases. The CDR3 length is 17 residues. Germline V gene data show CDR1 as SGHTA and CDR2 as FQGNSA. The V segment lost 1 base and the J segment 5 bases; nucleotides outside the gene matches: 11. Supplemented by reference TRBV7-2 and TRBJ2-5, the full variable domain reads GAGVSQSPSNKVTEKGKDVELRCDPISGHTALYWYRQSLGQGLEFLIYFQGNSAPDKSGLPSDRFSAERTGGSVSTLTIQRTQQEDSAVYLCASSLGTGGGAWETQYFGPGTRLLVL.

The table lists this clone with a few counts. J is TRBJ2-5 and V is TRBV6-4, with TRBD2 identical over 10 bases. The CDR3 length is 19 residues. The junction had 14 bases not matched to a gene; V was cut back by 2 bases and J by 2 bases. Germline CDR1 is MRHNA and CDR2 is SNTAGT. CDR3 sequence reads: CASSDLGHEREGSQETQYF. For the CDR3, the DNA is TGTGCCAGCAGTGACCTCGGACACGAGCGGGAGGGGTCTCAAGAGACCCAGTACTTC.